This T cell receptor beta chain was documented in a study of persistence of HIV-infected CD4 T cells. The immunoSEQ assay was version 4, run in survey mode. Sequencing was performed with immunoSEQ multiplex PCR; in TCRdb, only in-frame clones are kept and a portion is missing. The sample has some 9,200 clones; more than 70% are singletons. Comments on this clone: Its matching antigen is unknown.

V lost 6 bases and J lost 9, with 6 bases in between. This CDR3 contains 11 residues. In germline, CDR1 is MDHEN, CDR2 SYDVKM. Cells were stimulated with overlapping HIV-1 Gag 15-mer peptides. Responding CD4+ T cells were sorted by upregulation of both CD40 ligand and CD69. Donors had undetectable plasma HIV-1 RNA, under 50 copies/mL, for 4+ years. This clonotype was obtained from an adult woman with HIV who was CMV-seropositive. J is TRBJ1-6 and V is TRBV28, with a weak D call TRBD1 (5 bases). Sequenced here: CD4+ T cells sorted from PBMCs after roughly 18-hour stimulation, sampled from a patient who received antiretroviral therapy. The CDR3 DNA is TGTGCCAGCAGGGGGGTTTCACCCCTCCACTTT. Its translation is CASRGVSPLHF.